This T cell receptor (beta chain) was captured in a study of T cell repertoires in cytomegalovirus infection. Across the study: Matching HLA type and CMV infection were both indicated by public TCR beta signatures.

Of note for this clonotype: Its antigen remains unknown.

TCRdb used MiXCR to reprocess the reads, holding one entry per CDR3 protein. The sample has hundreds of thousands of distinct CDR3 sequences; 33% are singletons. The clonotype comes from a human donor in good health (CMV status not recorded). Some clones in this sample may be carry-over from other donors' samples. The sequencing used cultured PBMCs, collected from culture after CMV antigen stimulation.

The CDR3 reads CASSSEGQGNSPLHF. The CDR3 DNA follows: TGTGCCAGCAGCTCGGAGGGACAGGGGAATTCACCCCTCCACTTT. This rearrangement joins TRBV11-2 to TRBJ1-6; 10 bases align to TRBD1. CDR1 is SGHAT and CDR2 is FQNNGV in the germline V gene. The CDR3 totals 15 residues. The V segment lost 4 bases and the J segment 7 bases; nucleotides outside the gene matches: 4.